The 27 T cell receptor beta chains presented below share a single source sample, sequenced in a study of shared clonotypes between healthy human individuals. CD45RO-negative cells were positively selected for CCR7, leaving out terminally differentiated effector memory CD45RA+ cells. Clones were sequenced by immunoSEQ multiplex PCR, and TCRdb holds only the in-frame ones, with some missing. The table shows 1.5 million to 2.5 million clones, with about 95% occurring only once. Material: naive CD8+ T cells sorted from blood. Receptor source: a man in his late teens or twenties in good health.

This chain uses TRBV2 with TRBJ2-3; no clear D. The V gene's germline CDR1 is SNHLY and CDR2 FYNNEI. V lost 4 bases, J lost 0 bases, and 8 bases lay in between. There are 14 residues in the CDR3. CDR3 sequence reads: CASSAGGSTDTQYF. The DNA for the CDR3 is TGTGCCAGCAGTGCTGGCGGAAGCACAGATACGCAGTATTTT.

A note on this clone: In the same sample, other DNA sequences code for this CDR3. V usage is TRBV5-4 and J usage is TRBJ2-1, with a possible D match to TRBD1 (5 bases). V was clipped by 0 bases and J by 4 bases, with 5 bases between them. This CDR3 has 13 residues. Germline lookup yields CDR1 SGHNT and CDR2 YYREEE (reference sequence). This CDR3 is CASSLGTYNEQFF. The CDR3 coding sequence is TGTGCCAGCAGCTTGGGGACATACAATGAGCAGTTCTTC. Combining the CDR3 with reference TRBV5-4 and TRBJ2-1 gives the whole variable domain ETGVTQSPTHLIKTRGQQVTLRCSSQSGHNTVSWYQQALGQGPQFIFQYYREEENGRGNFPPRFSGLQFPNYSSELNVNALELDDSALYLCASSLGTYNEQFFGPGTRLTVL.

The CDR3 DNA is TGTGCCAGCAGTCCCGGCGCTGCCACCGGGGAGCTGTTTTTT. Translating it yields CASSPGAATGELFF. V and J are TRBV27 and TRBJ2-2; no clear D gene. This CDR3 spans 14 amino acids. Looked up from germline, CDR1 is MNHEY and CDR2 is SMNVEV (reference sequence). V lost 5 bases to trimming and J lost 4 bases, with 11 bases between them.

CDR3 amino acids: CASRKGGSGGNQPQHF. CDR3 sequence (DNA): TGTGCCAGCAGAAAAGGGGGATCTGGAGGCAATCAGCCCCAGCATTTT. The chain combines TRBV7-8 with TRBJ1-5; D is perhaps TRBD1 (6 bases). The CDR3 is made up of 16 amino acids. Germline CDR1 and CDR2: SGHVS and FQNEAQ. The V and J ends lost 6 bases and 2 bases respectively, with 17 bases between them.

The chain employs TRBV27 and TRBJ2-7; the D gene is possibly TRBD1 (5 bases). The V and J ends lost 3 bases and 3 bases respectively, with 15 bases between them. There are 15 residues in the CDR3. Germline V gene lookup returns CDR1 MNHEY and CDR2 SMNVEV (reference sequence). CDR3 in amino acids: CASSFSPGWRYEQYF. The CDR3 DNA sequence: TGTGCCAGCAGTTTTAGTCCAGGGTGGCGCTACGAGCAGTACTTC.

The V call is TRBV5-1, the J call TRBJ2-1, with a tentative D call TRBD1 (7 bases). Germline CDR1 reads SGHRS; CDR2 reads YFSETQ. CDR3 length equals 15 residues. V gave up 1 base and J gave up 3 bases, with 11 bases separating them. CDR3 sequence: CASSLRRGLYNEQFF. For the CDR3, the DNA is TGCGCCAGCAGCTTGAGGAGGGGGCTCTACAATGAGCAGTTCTTC.

The chain links TRBV30 to TRBJ1-1; unclear D gene. Germline CDR1 GTSNPN, CDR2 SVGIG (reference sequence). The CDR3 has 10 residues. The CDR3 spells CLGLAIKAFF. In DNA form, the CDR3 reads TGTCTGGGATTGGCAATAAAAGCTTTCTTT.

Comment on this clone: The same CDR3 also results from other DNA sequences found in this sample. The genes are TRBV7-9 and TRBJ1-2, with a weak D call TRBD1 (6 bases). This CDR3 comprises 13 residues. V shed 2 bases and J shed 3 bases, with 7 bases lying between them. Germline CDR1 is SEHNR and CDR2 is FQNEAQ (reference sequence). CDR3 protein: CASSLQGYYGYTF. The CDR3 bases are TGTGCCAGCAGCTTACAGGGGTACTATGGCTACACCTTC.

The chain is built from TRBV27 and TRBJ1-1, with D perhaps TRBD1 (6 bases). V lost 2 bases to trimming and J lost 2 bases, with 9 bases between them. The CDR3 extends over 14 amino acids. The germline V gene encodes CDR1 MNHEY and CDR2 SMNVEV (reference sequence). The CDR3 spells CASSLLDRNTEAFF. CDR3 in DNA: TGTGCCAGCAGTTTACTGGACAGAAACACTGAAGCTTTCTTT.

The chain recombines TRBV5-5 with TRBJ1-1, with D uncertain. Germline CDR1 SGHKS, CDR2 YYEKEE (reference sequence). The CDR3 length is 13 residues. Deletions cut 1 base from V and 1 base from J, with 5 bases between. The CDR3 DNA reads as TGTGCCAGCAGCTTGACCGCGAACACTGAAGCTTTCTTT. As protein: CASSLTANTEAFF.

The V gene is TRBV5-4, the J gene TRBJ2-7, with D perhaps matching TRBD1 or TRBD2 (5 bases each). V was cut by 0 bases and J by 4 bases, with 8 bases left in between. This CDR3 has 13 residues. The V gene's germline CDR1 is SGHNT and CDR2 YYREEE (reference sequence). The CDR3 DNA sequence: TGTGCCAGCAGCTTGGGGGACCTATACGAGCAGTACTTC. Protein: CASSLGDLYEQYF.

A single count supports this clone. The rearrangement links TRBV25-1 to TRBJ2-7, with unresolved D. The CDR3 has 13 amino acids. V was shortened by 3 bases and J by 1 base, with 7 bases between the two germline ends. CDR1 and CDR2 (germline): MGHDK, SYGVNS. Written as DNA, the CDR3 is TGTGCCAGCAGTGACTCGCTTTCCTACGAGCAGTACTTC. Protein: CASSDSLSYEQYF.

A note on this clone: The sample holds other DNA sequences that translate to the same CDR3. The V gene is TRBV9, the J gene TRBJ2-3; the match to TRBD2 covers 8 bases. From germline, CDR1 is SGDLS and CDR2 YYNGEE. The CDR3 has 14 residues. Unmatched junction bases numbered 3, after V lost 2 bases and J lost 4 bases. As DNA, the CDR3 is TGTGCCAGCAGCGTCGGAGCGGGAGCAGATACGCAGTATTTT. Protein sequence: CASSVGAGADTQYF.

The chain combines TRBV2 with TRBJ2-7; 7 nucleotides align to TRBD1. CDR3 length equals 14 residues. Germline CDR1 and CDR2: SNHLY and FYNNEI. V shed 5 bases, J shed 2 bases, and the junction held 6 bases outside the gene matches. CDR3 nucleotides: TGTGCCAGCAGTAACCGGGACAGCACCTACGAGCAGTACTTC. Its translation is CASSNRDSTYEQYF.

The chain recombines TRBV7-9 with TRBJ1-5, with D maybe TRBD1 (5 bases). The V gene's germline CDR1 is SEHNR and CDR2 FQNEAQ (reference sequence). CDR3 length: 13 amino acids. V was cut by 7 bases and J by 0 bases, with 7 bases left in between. In DNA, the CDR3 is TGTGCCAGCACCGACAGTAGCAATCAGCCCCAGCATTTT. Protein product: CASTDSSNQPQHF.

The chain links TRBV28 to TRBJ2-7, with D possibly TRBD1 on 6 matching bases. This CDR3 comprises 13 residues. Trimming removed 5 bases at V and 6 bases at J, with 14 bases between. Germline V CDR1 and CDR2: MDHEN, SYDVKM. CDR3 in DNA: TGTGCCAGCAGTCCACGAACACAGGGCGAGCAGTACTTC. Translation gives CASSPRTQGEQYF.

V and J are TRBV11-2 and TRBJ2-5, with 7 bases lining up with TRBD2. The J segment lost 5 bases and the V segment lost 3 bases, leaving 3 bases of the junction unmatched. This CDR3 is 13 amino acids long. Germline lookup yields CDR1 SGHAT and CDR2 FQNNGV. The CDR3 region has the DNA TGTGCCAGCAGCTTTTTCGGGGGGGAGACCCAGTACTTC. Translated: CASSFFGGETQYF. Full variable domain (rest looked up from reference TRBV11-2 and TRBJ2-5): EAGVAQSPRYKIIEKRQSVAFWCNPISGHATLYWYQQILGQGPKLLIQFQNNGVVDDSQLPKDRFSAERLKGVDSTLKIQPAKLEDSAVYLCASSFFGGETQYFGPGTRLLVL.

This clone appeared once. This chain connects TRBV7-9 to TRBJ1-2; 8 bases agree with TRBD1. Germline V gene lookup returns CDR1 SEHNR and CDR2 FQNEAQ (reference sequence). Unmatched junction bases numbered 11, after V lost 4 bases and J lost 7 bases. The CDR3 loop spans 15 amino acids. CDR3: CASSSQTGVGGGYTF. Here the CDR3 DNA reads TGTGCCAGCAGCTCGCAGACAGGGGTAGGAGGTGGCTACACCTTC. Looking up the rest from reference TRBV7-9 and TRBJ1-2 gives the full variable domain: DTGVSQNPRHKITKRGQNVTFRCDPISEHNRLYWYRQTLGQGPEFLTYFQNEAQLEKSRLLSDRFSAERPKGSFSTLEIQRTEQGDSAMYLCASSSQTGVGGGYTFGSGTRLTVV.

As to this clone: The same CDR3 arises from other DNA sequences in this sample as well. The CDR3: CASSYSSGSYEQYF. Written as DNA, the CDR3 is TGTGCCAGCAGTTACTCTAGCGGGAGCTACGAGCAGTACTTC. The chain links TRBV6-6 to TRBJ2-7; TRBD2 aligns across 9 bases. Per the germline V gene, CDR1 is MNHNY and CDR2 is SVGAGI (reference sequence). V lost 0 bases and J lost 3; bases outside the gene matches: 0. The CDR3 has 14 residues.

The rearrangement joins TRBV7-3 to TRBJ2-1; 9 nucleotides agree with TRBD1. The CDR3 is made up of 16 amino acids. V lost 6 bases to trimming and J lost 4 bases; unmatched junction nucleotides: 10. Germline V gives CDR1 SGHTA, CDR2 FQGTGA. The CDR3 DNA is TGTGCCAGCAGTTGGGGACGGGACAGGGAATACAATGAGCAGTTCTTC. Protein: CASSWGRDREYNEQFF.

V gene TRBV27 combines with J gene TRBJ2-7; 10 nucleotides agree with TRBD2. The germline V gene encodes CDR1 MNHEY and CDR2 SMNVEV (reference sequence). The CDR3 extends over 15 amino acids. Trimming took 6 bases from V and 5 from J; bases not matched to a gene: 10. CDR3 DNA sequence: TGTGCCAGCAGCCCGTTCGCTAGCGGGAGTAACGAGCAGTACTTC. Translating gives CASSPFASGSNEQYF.

This rearrangement joins TRBV6-6 to TRBJ2-5, with a weak D call TRBD1 (6 bases). This CDR3 has 13 amino acids. CDR1 and CDR2 from the germline V gene are MNHNY and SVGAGI (reference sequence). V dropped 7 bases and J dropped 2 bases, with 11 bases sitting between them. The CDR3 spells CASTSGQQETQYF. The CDR3 DNA follows: TGTGCCAGCACCAGTGGACAGCAAGAGACCCAGTACTTC.

The chain combines TRBV28 with TRBJ2-7, with unresolved D. The germline gives CDR1 MDHEN, CDR2 SYDVKM. The CDR3 is made up of 14 amino acids. The V gene lost 1 base and the J gene lost 0 bases, with 7 bases spanning the gap. This chain's CDR3 is CASSLFRSSYEQYF. The CDR3 bases are TGTGCCAGCAGTTTATTTCGAAGCTCCTACGAGCAGTACTTC. The whole variable domain, filled in from reference TRBV28 and TRBJ2-7, reads DVKVTQSSRYLVKRTGEKVFLECVQDMDHENMFWYRQDPGLGLRLIYFSYDVKMKEKGDIPEGYSVSREKKERFSLILESASTNQTSMYLCASSLFRSSYEQYFGPGTRLTVT.

This chain connects TRBV15 to TRBJ1-2, with D possibly TRBD1 on 5 matching bases. CDR1 and CDR2 from the germline V gene are LNHNV and YYDKDF (reference sequence). There are 14 residues in the CDR3. Trimming cost V 0 bases and J 5 bases, with 10 bases left between them. The CDR3 reads CATSRDLTGYGYTF. In DNA, the CDR3 is TGTGCCACCAGCAGAGATTTAACAGGATATGGCTACACCTTC.

This rearrangement joins TRBV5-6 to TRBJ2-1, with 9 bases fitting TRBD2. Germline-derived CDR1 and CDR2 are SGHDT and YYEEEE. The CDR3 consists of 18 residues. V gave up 4 bases and J gave up 5 bases; unmatched junction bases: 16. CDR3 residues: CASSILRGGEREDNEQFF. CDR3 in DNA: TGTGCCAGCAGCATCCTCCGCGGGGGGGAGCGGGAGGACAATGAGCAGTTCTTC.

Turning to this clone: Other DNA variants within this sample encode the same CDR3. This rearrangement joins TRBV29-1 to TRBJ2-7; a possible D gene is TRBD1 (5 bases). This CDR3 has 11 amino acids. The germline V gene has CDR1 SQVTM and CDR2 ANQGSEA. V shed 6 bases and J shed 3 bases, with 9 bases lying between them. The DNA of the CDR3 is TGCAGCGTAGATACAGGCTACGAGCAGTACTTC. It yields the protein CSVDTGYEQYF.

The chain recombines TRBV25-1 with TRBJ2-7; the D is unclear. Germline assignment: CDR1 MGHDK and CDR2 SYGVNS. V gave up 1 base and J gave up 4 bases, with 14 bases separating them. The length of the CDR3 is 15 residues. The CDR3 sequence: CASSESAADGYEQYF. The CDR3 DNA reads as TGTGCCAGCAGTGAATCGGCCGCAGACGGATACGAGCAGTACTTC.